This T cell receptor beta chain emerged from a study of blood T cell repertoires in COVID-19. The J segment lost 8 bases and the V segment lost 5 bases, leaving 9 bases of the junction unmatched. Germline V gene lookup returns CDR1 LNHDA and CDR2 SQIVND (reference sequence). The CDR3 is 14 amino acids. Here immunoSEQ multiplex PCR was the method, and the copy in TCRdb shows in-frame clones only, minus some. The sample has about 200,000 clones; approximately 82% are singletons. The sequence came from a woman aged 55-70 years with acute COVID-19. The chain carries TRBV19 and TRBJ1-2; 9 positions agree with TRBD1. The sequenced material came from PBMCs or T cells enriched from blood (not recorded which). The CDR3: CASSATDRGLGYTF. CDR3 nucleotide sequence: TGTGCCAGTAGTGCTACAGACAGGGGGTTGGGCTACACCTTC.